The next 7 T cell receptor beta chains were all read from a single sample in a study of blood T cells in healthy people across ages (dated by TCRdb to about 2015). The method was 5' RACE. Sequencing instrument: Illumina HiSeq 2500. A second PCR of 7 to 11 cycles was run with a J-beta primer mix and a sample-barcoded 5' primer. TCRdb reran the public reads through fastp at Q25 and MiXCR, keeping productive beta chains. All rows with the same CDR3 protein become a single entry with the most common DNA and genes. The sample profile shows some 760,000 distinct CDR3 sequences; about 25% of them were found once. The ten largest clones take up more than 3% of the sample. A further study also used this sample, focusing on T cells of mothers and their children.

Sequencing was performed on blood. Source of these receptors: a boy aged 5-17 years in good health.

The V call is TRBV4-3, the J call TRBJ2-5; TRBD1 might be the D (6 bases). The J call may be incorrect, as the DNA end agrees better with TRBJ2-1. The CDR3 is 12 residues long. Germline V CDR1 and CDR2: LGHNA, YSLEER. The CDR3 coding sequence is TGCGCCAGCAGCCAAGCGCAGGGGGAGCAGTTCTTC. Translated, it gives CASSQAQGEQFF.

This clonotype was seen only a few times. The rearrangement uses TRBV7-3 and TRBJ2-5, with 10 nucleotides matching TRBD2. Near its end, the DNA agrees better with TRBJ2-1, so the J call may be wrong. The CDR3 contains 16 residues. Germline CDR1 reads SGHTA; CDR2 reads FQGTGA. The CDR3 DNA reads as TGTGCCAGCAGCGAGAGCGGGGGGGCCATCCTCAATGAGCAGTTCTTC. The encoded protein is CASSESGGAILNEQFF.

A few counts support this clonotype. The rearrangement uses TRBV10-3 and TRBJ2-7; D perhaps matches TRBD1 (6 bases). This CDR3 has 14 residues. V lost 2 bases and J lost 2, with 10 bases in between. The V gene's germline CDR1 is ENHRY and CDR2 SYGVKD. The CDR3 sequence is CAISERTDPYEQYF. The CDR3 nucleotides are TGTGCCATCAGTGAGAGGACAGACCCCTACGAGCAGTACTTC.

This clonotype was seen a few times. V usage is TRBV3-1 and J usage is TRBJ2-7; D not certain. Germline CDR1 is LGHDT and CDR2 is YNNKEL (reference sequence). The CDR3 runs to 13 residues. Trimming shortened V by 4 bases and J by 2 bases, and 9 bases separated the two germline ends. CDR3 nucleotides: TGTGCCAGCAGCCGCGAATACCCCTACGAGCAGTACTTC. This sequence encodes CASSREYPYEQYF.

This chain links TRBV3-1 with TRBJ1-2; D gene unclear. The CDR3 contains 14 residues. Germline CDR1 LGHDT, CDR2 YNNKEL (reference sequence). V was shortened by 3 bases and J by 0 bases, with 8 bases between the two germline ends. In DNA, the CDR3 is TGTGCCAGCAGCCAGCTCGCAGCTAACTATGGCTACACCTTC. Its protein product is CASSQLAANYGYTF.

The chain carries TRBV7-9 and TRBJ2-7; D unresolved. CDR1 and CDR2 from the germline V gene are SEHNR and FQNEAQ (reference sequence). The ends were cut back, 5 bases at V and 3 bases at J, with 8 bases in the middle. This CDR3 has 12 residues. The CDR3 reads CASSRPGYEQYF. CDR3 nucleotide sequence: TGTGCCAGCAGCCGGCCGGGCTACGAGCAGTACTTC.

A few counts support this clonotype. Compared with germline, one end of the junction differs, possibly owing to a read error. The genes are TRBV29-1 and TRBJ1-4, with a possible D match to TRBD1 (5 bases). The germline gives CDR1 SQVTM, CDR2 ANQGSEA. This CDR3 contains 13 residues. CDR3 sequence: CCVLYGGNEKLFF. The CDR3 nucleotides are TGCTGCGTACTTTACGGGGGTAATGAAAAACTGTTTTTT.